The next 13 T cell receptor beta chains were all read from a single sample in a study of blood T cell repertoires in COVID-19. This table comes from immunoSEQ multiplex PCR, and its TCRdb copy is limited to in-frame clones, with some not included. The sample consists of almost 300,000 clones, just under 90% of them appearing once. Sequenced: peripheral blood. Every receptor here comes from a woman aged 25 to 39 with COVID-19, enrolled during active disease.

V gene TRBV5-1 combines with J gene TRBJ1-1; D gene ambiguous. The CDR3 contains 11 residues. The V gene lost 5 bases and the J gene lost 7 bases, with 9 bases spanning the gap. The germline gives CDR1 SGHRS, CDR2 YFSETQ. The CDR3, as DNA: TGCGCCAGCAGGGCGGAGGGTGAAGCTTTCTTT. Translation: CASRAEGEAFF.

The V call is TRBV19, the J call TRBJ2-7; D call uncertain. The germline V gene has CDR1 LNHDA and CDR2 SQIVND (reference sequence). V dropped 8 bases and J dropped 4 bases, with 18 bases sitting between them. This CDR3 is 14 amino acids long. The chain's CDR3 is CASGPSGGTYEQYF. The CDR3 region has the DNA TGTGCCAGTGGTCCCTCGGGTGGAACTTACGAGCAGTACTTC.

V is TRBV7-2 and J is TRBJ2-7; D is possibly TRBD1 (6 bases). V was trimmed by 2 bases and J by 0 bases, leaving 11 bases between them. In germline, CDR1 is SGHTA, CDR2 FQGNSA. The length of the CDR3 is 15 residues. The CDR3 protein is CASSLQGFGSYEQYF. The CDR3 region has the DNA TGTGCCAGCAGCTTACAGGGGTTCGGCTCCTACGAGCAGTACTTC.

This sequence joins TRBV2 and TRBJ1-4, with 8 bases matching TRBD1. This CDR3 comprises 12 residues. V gave up 10 bases and J gave up 7 bases; unmatched junction bases: 5. Germline lookup yields CDR1 SNHLY and CDR2 FYNNEI. CDR3 DNA: TGTGCCAAAAGGACAGGGACTGAAAAACTGTTTTTT. It yields the protein CAKRTGTEKLFF.

The V and J genes are TRBV7-6 and TRBJ2-6; 9 bases agree with TRBD1. Germline V gene sequence: CDR1 SGHVS, CDR2 FNYEAQ. V lost 1 base, J lost 0 bases, and 10 bases stayed unmatched. The CDR3 consists of 20 residues. This CDR3 reads CASSLGFSWTGASGANVLTF. The CDR3 DNA is TGTGCCAGCAGCTTAGGCTTTTCGTGGACAGGGGCCTCTGGGGCCAACGTCCTGACTTTC.

This chain links TRBV11-2 with TRBJ2-7, with 7 bases identical to TRBD2. The CDR3 runs to 15 residues. The germline V gene has CDR1 SGHAT and CDR2 FQNNGV. Germline trimming cut 0 bases from V and 4 bases from J; bases unmatched to any gene: 6. As DNA, the CDR3 is TGTGCCAGCAGCTTAGAGCTAGCGGTAGTATACGAGCAGTACTTC. Its translation is CASSLELAVVYEQYF.

This rearrangement joins TRBV30 to TRBJ1-6; D unresolved. This CDR3 has 14 residues. From germline, CDR1 is GTSNPN and CDR2 SVGIG (reference sequence). Trimming took off 2 bases at V and 6 bases at J, with 11 bases between the two ends. CDR3 amino acids: CAWSFDRGNSPLHF. The CDR3 DNA follows: TGTGCCTGGAGTTTCGATCGGGGTAATTCACCCCTCCACTTT.

V usage is TRBV11-2 and J usage is TRBJ1-2, with 11 bases that match TRBD1. Germline V gene sequence: CDR1 SGHAT, CDR2 FQNNGV. V was clipped by 5 bases and J by 6 bases; unmatched bases: 5. CDR3 length: 14 amino acids. This CDR3 reads CASSTGQGANGYTF. CDR3 sequence (DNA): TGTGCCAGCAGCACCGGACAGGGGGCGAATGGCTACACCTTC.

The chain joins TRBV5-8 to TRBJ2-5; 7 nucleotides agree with TRBD2. From germline, CDR1 is SGHTS and CDR2 YDEGEE. The CDR3 has 16 residues. The ends lost 1 base at V and 5 bases at J; junction bases unmatched: 11. The CDR3 bases are TGTGCCAGCAGCTTGAGGCCAGCGGGGCGAGGGGAGACCCAGTACTTC. Encoded protein: CASSLRPAGRGETQYF. The complete variable domain, with remaining parts taken from reference TRBV5-8 and TRBJ2-5, reads EAGVTQSPTHLIKTRGQQATLRCSPISGHTSVYWYQQALGLGLQFLLWYDEGEERNRGNFPPRFSGRQFPNYSSELNVNALELEDSALYLCASSLRPAGRGETQYFGPGTRLLVL.

This clone came up once. The rearrangement uses TRBV13 and TRBJ2-3, with 7 bases that match TRBD1. The CDR3 is 16 amino acids. The germline CDR1 and CDR2 sequences are PRHDT and FYEKMQ (reference sequence). Losses at the gene ends were 5 bases for V and 4 bases for J; bases not matched to a gene: 12. CDR3 in DNA: TGTGCCAGCAGCCCAAAGACAGGGCCCCCCCCAGATACGCAGTATTTT. Translation gives CASSPKTGPPPDTQYF.

The chain uses TRBV3-1 (or the pseudogene TRBV3-2) and TRBJ2-2; D gene unclear. Germline V lookup: CDR1 LGHDT, CDR2 YNNKEL (reference sequence). Trimming shortened V by 1 base and J by 2 bases, and 14 bases separated the two germline ends. This CDR3 contains 17 residues. CDR3 residues: CASSQGPWAENTGELFF. CDR3 coding DNA: TGTGCCAGCAGCCAAGGTCCGTGGGCCGAAAACACCGGGGAGCTGTTTTTT.

The CDR3 sequence is CASSQAGRGRLRNQPQHF. Here the CDR3 DNA reads TGTGCCAGCAGCCAAGCGGGACGCGGCAGGTTGAGGAATCAGCCCCAGCATTTT. The genes are TRBV7-2 and TRBJ1-5, with a weak D call TRBD1 (5 bases). V gave up 5 bases and J gave up 4 bases, with 24 bases separating them. The CDR3 covers 18 residues. Germline loops: CDR1 SGHTA, CDR2 FQGNSA.

J is TRBJ1-5 and V is TRBV27; D is perhaps TRBD1 (5 bases). The CDR3 contains 15 residues. Germline loops: CDR1 MNHEY, CDR2 SMNVEV (reference sequence). Trimming left V 4 bases short and J 5 bases short, with 15 bases between. The CDR3 sequence is CASSSTGLLHQPQHF. As DNA, the CDR3 is TGTGCCAGCAGTTCCACAGGTTTACTTCATCAGCCCCAGCATTTT.